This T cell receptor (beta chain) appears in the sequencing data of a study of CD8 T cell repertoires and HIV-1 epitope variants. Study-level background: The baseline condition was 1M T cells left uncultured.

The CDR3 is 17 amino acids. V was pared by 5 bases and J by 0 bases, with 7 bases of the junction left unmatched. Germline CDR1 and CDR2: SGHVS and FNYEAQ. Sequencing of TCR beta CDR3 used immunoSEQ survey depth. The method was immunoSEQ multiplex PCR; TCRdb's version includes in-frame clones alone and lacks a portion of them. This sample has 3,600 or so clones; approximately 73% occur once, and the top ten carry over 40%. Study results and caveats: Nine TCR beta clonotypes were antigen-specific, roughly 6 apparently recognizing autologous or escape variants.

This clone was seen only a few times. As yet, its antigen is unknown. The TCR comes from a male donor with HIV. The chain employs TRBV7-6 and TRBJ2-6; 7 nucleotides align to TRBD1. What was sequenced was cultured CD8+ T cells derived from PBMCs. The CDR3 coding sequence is TGTGCCAGCAGCCCCGGACAGGCAATCTCTGGGGCCAACGTCCTGACTTTC. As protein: CASSPGQAISGANVLTF.